This entry is about one T cell receptor (beta chain). CDR1 and CDR2 from the germline V gene are MNHEY and SMNVEV (reference sequence). V lost 6 bases to trimming and J lost 1 base, with 13 bases between them. This CDR3 is built from 14 residues. Sequenced by immunoSEQ multiplex PCR; TCRdb stores in-frame clones only, minus some. The repertoire holds about 1.5 million clones, around 97% seen once, with approximately 1.2% in the top ten. Everyone who donated was a Caucasian adult who lived in Nashville, Tennessee. The data are from a study of shared clonotypes between healthy human individuals. This clonotype originated in a man aged 25-45 years in good health. Sequenced material: naive CD4+ T cells sorted from blood. Subset indicated: CD45RA+ positively selected. The chain has TRBV27 and TRBJ2-7; D perhaps matches TRBD1 (5 bases). CDR3 DNA sequence: TGTGCCAGCAGCCCATTTCCAGGGTCCTACGAGCAGTACTTC. Its translation is CASSPFPGSYEQYF.